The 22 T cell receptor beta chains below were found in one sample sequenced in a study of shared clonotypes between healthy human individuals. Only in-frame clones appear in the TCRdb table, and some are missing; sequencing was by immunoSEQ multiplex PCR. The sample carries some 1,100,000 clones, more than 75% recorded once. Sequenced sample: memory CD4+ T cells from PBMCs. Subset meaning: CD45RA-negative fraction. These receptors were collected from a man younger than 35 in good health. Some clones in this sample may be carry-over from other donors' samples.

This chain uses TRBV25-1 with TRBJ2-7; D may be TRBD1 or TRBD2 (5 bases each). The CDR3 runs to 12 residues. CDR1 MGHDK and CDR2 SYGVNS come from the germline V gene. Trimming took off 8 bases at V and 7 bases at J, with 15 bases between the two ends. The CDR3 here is CASLSRGREQYF. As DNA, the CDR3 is TGTGCCAGCCTCAGTCGGGGACGTGAGCAGTACTTC.

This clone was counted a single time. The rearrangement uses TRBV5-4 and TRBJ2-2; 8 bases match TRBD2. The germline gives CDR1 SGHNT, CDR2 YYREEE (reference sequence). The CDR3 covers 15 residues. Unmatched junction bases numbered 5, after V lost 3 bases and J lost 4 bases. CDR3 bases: TGTGCCAGCAGCTGGAGCGGGAGAGGCACCGGGGAGCTGTTTTTT. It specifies CASSWSGRGTGELFF.

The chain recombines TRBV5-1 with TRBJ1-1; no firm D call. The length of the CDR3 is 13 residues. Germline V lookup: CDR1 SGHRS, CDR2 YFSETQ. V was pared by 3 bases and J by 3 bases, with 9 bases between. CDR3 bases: TGCGCCAGCAGCTGGGAGGCGTACACTGAAGCTTTCTTT. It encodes CASSWEAYTEAFF.

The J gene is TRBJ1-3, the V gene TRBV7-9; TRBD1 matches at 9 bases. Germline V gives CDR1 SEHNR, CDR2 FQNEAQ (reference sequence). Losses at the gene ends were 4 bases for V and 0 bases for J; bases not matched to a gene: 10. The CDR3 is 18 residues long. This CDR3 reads CASSSGQGNFYSGNTIYF. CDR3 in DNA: TGTGCCAGCAGCTCGGGACAGGGTAACTTCTACTCTGGAAACACCATATATTTT.

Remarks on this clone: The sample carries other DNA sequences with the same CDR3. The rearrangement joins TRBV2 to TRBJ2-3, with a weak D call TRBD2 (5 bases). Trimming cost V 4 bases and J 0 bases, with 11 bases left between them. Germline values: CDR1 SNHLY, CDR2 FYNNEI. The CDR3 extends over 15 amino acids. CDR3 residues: CASSGRTPSTDTQYF. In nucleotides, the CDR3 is TGTGCCAGCAGTGGAAGGACTCCTAGCACAGATACGCAGTATTTT.

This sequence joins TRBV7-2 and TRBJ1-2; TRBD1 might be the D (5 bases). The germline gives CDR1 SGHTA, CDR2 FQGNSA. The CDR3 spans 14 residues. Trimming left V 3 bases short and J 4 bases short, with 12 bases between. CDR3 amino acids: CASSFPWGVYGYTF. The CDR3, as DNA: TGTGCCAGCAGCTTCCCGTGGGGCGTCTATGGCTACACCTTC.

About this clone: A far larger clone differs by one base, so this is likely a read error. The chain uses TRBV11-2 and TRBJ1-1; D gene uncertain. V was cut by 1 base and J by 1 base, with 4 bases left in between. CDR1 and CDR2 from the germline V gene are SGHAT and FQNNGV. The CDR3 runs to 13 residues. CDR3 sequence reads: CASSLVANTEAFF. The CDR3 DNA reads TGTGCCAGCAGCTTAGTGGCGAACACTGAAGCTTTCTTT.

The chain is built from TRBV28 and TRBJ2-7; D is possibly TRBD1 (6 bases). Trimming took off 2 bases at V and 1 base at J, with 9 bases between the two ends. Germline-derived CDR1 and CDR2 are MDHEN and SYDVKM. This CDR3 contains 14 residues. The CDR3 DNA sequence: TGTGCCAGCAGTTTAACCAGGGGTTCCTACGAGCAGTACTTC. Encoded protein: CASSLTRGSYEQYF.

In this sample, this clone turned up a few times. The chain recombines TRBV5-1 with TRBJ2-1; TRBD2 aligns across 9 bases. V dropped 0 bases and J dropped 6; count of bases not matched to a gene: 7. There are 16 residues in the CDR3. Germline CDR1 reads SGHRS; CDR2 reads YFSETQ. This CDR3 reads CASSLGSGRRANEQFF. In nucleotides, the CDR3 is TGCGCCAGCAGCTTGGGGAGCGGGAGGCGAGCCAATGAGCAGTTCTTC.

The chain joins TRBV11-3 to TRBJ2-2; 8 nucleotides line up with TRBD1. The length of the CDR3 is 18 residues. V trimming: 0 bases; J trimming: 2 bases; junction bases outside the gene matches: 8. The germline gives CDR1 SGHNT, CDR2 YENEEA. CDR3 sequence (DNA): TGTGCCAGCAGCTTAGATCAGATGGGACAGGATAACACCGGGGAGCTGTTTTTT. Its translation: CASSLDQMGQDNTGELFF.

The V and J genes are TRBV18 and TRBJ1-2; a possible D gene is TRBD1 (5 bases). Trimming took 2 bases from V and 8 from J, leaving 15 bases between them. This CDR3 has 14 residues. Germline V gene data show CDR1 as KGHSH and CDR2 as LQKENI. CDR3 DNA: TGTGCCAGCTCACCAAAGGACGGGGCTGGCGGCTACACCTTC. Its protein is CASSPKDGAGGYTF.

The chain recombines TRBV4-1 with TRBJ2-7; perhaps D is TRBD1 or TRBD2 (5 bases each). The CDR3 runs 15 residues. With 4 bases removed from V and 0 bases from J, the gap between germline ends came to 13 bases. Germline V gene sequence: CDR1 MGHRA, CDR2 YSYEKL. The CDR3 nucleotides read TGCGCCAGCAGCCGGTTGAGGGGTTTCTCCTACGAGCAGTACTTC. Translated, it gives CASSRLRGFSYEQYF.

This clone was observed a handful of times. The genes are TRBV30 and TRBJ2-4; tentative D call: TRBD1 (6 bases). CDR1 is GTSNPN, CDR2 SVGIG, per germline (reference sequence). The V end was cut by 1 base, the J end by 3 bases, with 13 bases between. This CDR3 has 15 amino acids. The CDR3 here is CAWSGLDRNKNIQYF. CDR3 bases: TGTGCCTGGAGTGGGCTCGACAGGAACAAAAACATTCAGTACTTC.

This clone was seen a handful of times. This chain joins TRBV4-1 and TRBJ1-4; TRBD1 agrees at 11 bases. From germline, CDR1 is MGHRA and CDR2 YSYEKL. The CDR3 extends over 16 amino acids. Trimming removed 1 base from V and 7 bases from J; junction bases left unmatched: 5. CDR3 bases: TGCGCCAGCAGCCAAGGGCCAGGGACAGGGGGTGAAAAACTGTTTTTT. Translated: CASSQGPGTGGEKLFF.

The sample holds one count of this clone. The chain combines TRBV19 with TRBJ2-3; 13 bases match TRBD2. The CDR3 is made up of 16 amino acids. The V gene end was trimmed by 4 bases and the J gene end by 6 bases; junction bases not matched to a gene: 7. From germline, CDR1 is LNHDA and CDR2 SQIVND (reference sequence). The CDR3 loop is CASSKLAGGPVDTQYF. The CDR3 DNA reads TGTGCCAGTAGTAAACTAGCGGGAGGGCCGGTTGATACGCAGTATTTT.

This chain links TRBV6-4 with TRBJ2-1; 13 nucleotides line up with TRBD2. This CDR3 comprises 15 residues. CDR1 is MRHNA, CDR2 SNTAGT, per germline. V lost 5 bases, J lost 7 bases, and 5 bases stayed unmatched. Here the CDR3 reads CASSPGLAGRNEQFF. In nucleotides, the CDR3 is TGTGCCAGCAGTCCGGGACTAGCGGGACGGAATGAGCAGTTCTTC.

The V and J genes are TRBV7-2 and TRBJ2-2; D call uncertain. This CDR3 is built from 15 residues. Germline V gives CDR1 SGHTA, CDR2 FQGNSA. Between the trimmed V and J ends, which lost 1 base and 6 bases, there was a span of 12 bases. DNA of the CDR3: TGTGCCAGCAGCTTAGATCTGGGAACCGCCGGGGAGCTGTTTTTT. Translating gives CASSLDLGTAGELFF.

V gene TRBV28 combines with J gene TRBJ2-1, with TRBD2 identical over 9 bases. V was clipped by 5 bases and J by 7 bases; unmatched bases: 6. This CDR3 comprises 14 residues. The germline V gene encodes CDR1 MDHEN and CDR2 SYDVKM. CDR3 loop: CASSPFSGSNEQFF. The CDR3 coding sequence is TGTGCCAGCAGTCCCTTTAGCGGGAGTAATGAGCAGTTCTTC.

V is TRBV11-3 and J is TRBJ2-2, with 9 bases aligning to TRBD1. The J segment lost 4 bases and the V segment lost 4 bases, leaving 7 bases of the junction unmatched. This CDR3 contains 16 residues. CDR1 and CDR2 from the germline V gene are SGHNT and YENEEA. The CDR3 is CASSSQGQGGTGELFF. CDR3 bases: TGTGCCAGCAGCTCGCAGGGACAGGGAGGCACCGGGGAGCTGTTTTTT.

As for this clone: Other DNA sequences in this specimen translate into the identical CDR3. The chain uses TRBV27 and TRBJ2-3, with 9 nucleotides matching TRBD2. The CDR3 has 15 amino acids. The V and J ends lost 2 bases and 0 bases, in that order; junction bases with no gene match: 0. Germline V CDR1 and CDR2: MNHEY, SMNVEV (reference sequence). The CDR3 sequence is CASSLAGGSTDTQYF. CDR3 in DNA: TGTGCCAGCAGTTTAGCGGGAGGGAGCACAGATACGCAGTATTTT.

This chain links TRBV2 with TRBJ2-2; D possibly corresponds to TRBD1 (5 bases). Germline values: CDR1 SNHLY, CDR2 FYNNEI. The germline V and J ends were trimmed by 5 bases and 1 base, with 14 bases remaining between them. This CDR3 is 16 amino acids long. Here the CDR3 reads CASSTMIRGNTGELFF. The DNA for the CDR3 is TGTGCCAGCAGTACTATGATTAGGGGGAACACCGGGGAGCTGTTTTTT. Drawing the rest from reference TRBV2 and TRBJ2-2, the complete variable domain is EPEVTQTPSHQVTQMGQEVILRCVPISNHLYFYWYRQILGQKVEFLVSFYNNEISEKSEIFDDQFSVERPDGSNFTLKIRSTKLEDSAMYFCASSTMIRGNTGELFFGEGSRLTVL.

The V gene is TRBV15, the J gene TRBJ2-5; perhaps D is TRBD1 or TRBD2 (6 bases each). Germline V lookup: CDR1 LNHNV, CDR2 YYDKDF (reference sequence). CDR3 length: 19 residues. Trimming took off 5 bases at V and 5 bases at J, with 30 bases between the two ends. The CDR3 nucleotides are TGTGCCACCAGCCGAGGAAGGGTTAAGACAGGTGGGGGGAGCGAGACCCAGTACTTC. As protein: CATSRGRVKTGGGSETQYF.